This entry lists 31 T cell receptor beta chains sequenced from one sample in a study of OX40 agonist ivuxolimab in advanced cancers. The data were produced by immunoSEQ multiplex PCR, yet TCRdb's version contains in-frame clones alone and is incomplete. The sample comprises around 63,000 clones, almost 85% of which are singletons, and 5.5% rests with the top ten. The sample here was CD4+ or CD8+ T cells sorted from blood, taken in a trial of the OX40 agonist ivuxolimab. The receptors were sampled from an adult with an advanced solid tumor such as melanoma, head and neck, liver or kidney cancer.

About this clone itself: The junction departs from the called germline gene at one end, perhaps through a read error. The chain couples TRBV7-7 to TRBJ1-5; D is perhaps TRBD1 (5 bases). The CDR3 consists of 15 residues. Per the germline V gene, CDR1 is SSHAT and CDR2 is FNYEAQ (reference sequence). The CDR3 coding sequence is TGTGCTAGCAGCTTAGGTTTAGGGGGCAATCAGCCCCAGCATTTT. As protein: CASSLGLGGNQPQHF.

This clone was seen a single time. The CDR3 sequence is CASSYSVGFGYYGYTF. The CDR3 DNA is TGTGCCAGCAGTTACTCGGTGGGGTTCGGATACTATGGCTACACCTTC. The rearrangement joins TRBV6-5 to TRBJ1-2; D not resolved. Germline V gives CDR1 MNHEY, CDR2 SVGAGI. V lost 0 bases and J 3 bases, leaving 14 bases between the germline ends. This CDR3 contains 16 residues.

V is TRBV19 and J is TRBJ1-1; a weak D match, TRBD1 (5 bases). This CDR3 has 13 residues. Germline CDR1 and CDR2: LNHDA and SQIVND (reference sequence). V was cut by 5 bases and J by 2 bases, with 9 bases left in between. CDR3 residues: CASSWGENTEAFF. The CDR3 region has the DNA TGTGCCAGTAGTTGGGGGGAAAACACTGAAGCTTTCTTT.

V is TRBV5-1 and J is TRBJ1-1; 8 nucleotides match TRBD1. V gave up 6 bases and J gave up 1 base; unmatched junction bases: 11. CDR1 and CDR2 (germline): SGHRS, YFSETQ. This CDR3 is 16 amino acids long. The CDR3 reads CASIQGAGGANTEAFF. The CDR3 DNA follows: TGCGCCAGCATCCAGGGGGCAGGGGGCGCGAACACTGAAGCTTTCTTT.

The chain couples TRBV18 to TRBJ1-6, with D hard to call. This CDR3 has 13 amino acids. CDR1 and CDR2 (germline): KGHSH, LQKENI. Trimming cost V 5 bases and J 9 bases, with 11 bases left between them. The CDR3 DNA is TGTGCCAGCTCATTCACAAACGGTTCACCCCTCCACTTT. Protein product: CASSFTNGSPLHF. Full variable domain (missing parts from reference TRBV18 and TRBJ1-6): NAGVMQNPRHLVRRRGQEARLRCSPMKGHSHVYWYRQLPEEGLKFMVYLQKENIIDESGMPKERFSAEFPKEGPSILRIQQVVRGDSAAYFCASSFTNGSPLHFGNGTRLTVT.

The chain links TRBV6-6 to TRBJ1-1; tentative D call: TRBD1 (6 bases). The CDR3 sequence is 11 residues long. Germline CDR1 reads MNHNY; CDR2 reads SVGAGI (reference sequence). V was shortened by 10 bases and J by 3 bases, with 9 bases between the two germline ends. CDR3 sequence (DNA): TGTGCCACCCAGGGGCACACTGAAGCTTTCTTT. Encoded protein: CATQGHTEAFF.

This clone was seen once. This sequence joins TRBV18 and TRBJ1-2; TRBD1 is a possible D gene (5 bases). Per germline, CDR1 KGHSH and CDR2 LQKENI. This CDR3 is 17 amino acids long. Trimming took off 2 bases at V and 4 bases at J, with 20 bases between the two ends. The CDR3 is CASSPTAPVDGGYGYTF. The CDR3 DNA sequence: TGTGCCAGCTCACCAACCGCTCCGGTGGACGGGGGCTATGGCTACACCTTC.

This chain connects TRBV28 to TRBJ1-2; TRBD1 agrees at 9 bases. Germline CDR1 is MDHEN and CDR2 is SYDVKM. J was trimmed by 8 bases and V by 5 bases; bases with no gene match: 9. CDR3 length: 14 amino acids. The CDR3: CASSLLTGGLGYTF. The CDR3 nucleotides read TGTGCCAGCAGTCTATTGACAGGGGGTCTGGGCTACACCTTC.

The chain has TRBV28 and TRBJ2-2; 9 bases are shared with TRBD2. In germline, CDR1 is MDHEN, CDR2 SYDVKM. J lost 2 bases, V lost 0 bases, and 16 bases had no gene match. The CDR3 has 21 residues. CDR3 DNA sequence: TGTGCCAGCAGTTTATGGCCAGCGGGGGGAATCGTGTCCAATAACACCGGGGAGCTGTTTTTT. Protein product: CASSLWPAGGIVSNNTGELFF.

The CDR3 region is CASSATGGVNEQYF. The CDR3 DNA reads TGTGCCAGTAGTGCGACAGGGGGCGTCAACGAGCAGTACTTC. J is TRBJ2-7 and V is TRBV19, with 10 bases lining up with TRBD1. Germline assignment: CDR1 LNHDA and CDR2 SQIVND (reference sequence). The CDR3 is made up of 14 amino acids. V trimming: 5 bases; J trimming: 5 bases; junction bases outside the gene matches: 6.

The chain joins TRBV27 to TRBJ2-3; D is undetermined. The CDR3 loop spans 13 amino acids. V was cut by 6 bases and J by 2 bases, with 9 bases left in between. Germline CDR1 and CDR2: MNHEY and SMNVEV (reference sequence). The CDR3 loop is CASSHQITDTQYF. Here the CDR3 DNA reads TGTGCCAGCAGCCACCAGATCACAGATACGCAGTATTTT.

The CDR3 spells CASSFGPITGELFF. The CDR3 DNA follows: TGTGCCAGCAGTTTCGGCCCGATCACCGGGGAGCTGTTTTTT. This chain joins TRBV27 and TRBJ2-2; the D is unclear. The length of the CDR3 is 14 residues. Germline V CDR1 and CDR2: MNHEY, SMNVEV (reference sequence). Trimming pared 3 bases from V and 4 bases from J, leaving 9 bases between.

This sequence joins TRBV7-9 and TRBJ2-5; possible D gene TRBD2, 7 bases. V lost 5 bases and J 5 bases, leaving 18 bases between the germline ends. Germline V CDR1 and CDR2: SEHNR, FQNEAQ (reference sequence). The CDR3 extends over 15 amino acids. In DNA, the CDR3 is TGTGCCAGCAGCCCAAGGGGGGGCCTCCGCGAGACCCAGTACTTC. It is translated as CASSPRGGLRETQYF.

The rearrangement uses TRBV23-1 and TRBJ1-5, with D unresolved. TRBV23-1 is known as an ORF, though its function is uncertain. This CDR3 has 17 amino acids. The germline V and J ends were trimmed by 2 bases and 0 bases, with 14 bases remaining between them. CDR3 amino acids: CASSQKVQFYSNQPQHF. DNA of the CDR3: TGCGCCAGCAGTCAAAAGGTCCAGTTTTATAGCAATCAGCCCCAGCATTTT.

This chain connects TRBV11-2 to TRBJ1-1, with TRBD1 identical over 9 bases. This CDR3 is 17 amino acids long. J was trimmed by 0 bases and V by 2 bases; bases with no gene match: 7. The germline V gene encodes CDR1 SGHAT and CDR2 FQNNGV. The CDR3 sequence: CASSLLPRDRVNTEAFF. DNA for the CDR3: TGTGCCAGCAGCTTACTCCCCCGGGACAGGGTGAACACTGAAGCTTTCTTT.

CDR3 bases: TGTGCCAGCAGCGGAGGGGGCAGCGGGGGGCGGCAAGAGACCCAGTACTTC. Translated: CASSGGGSGGRQETQYF. V is TRBV7-2 and J is TRBJ2-5; 9 bases match TRBD2. The germline CDR1 and CDR2 sequences are SGHTA and FQGNSA. This CDR3 region has 17 residues. J gave up 2 bases and V 5 bases, and 12 bases lay outside the gene matches.

The chain carries TRBV5-1 and TRBJ2-5, with D tentatively TRBD1 (6 bases). This CDR3 has 15 residues. The germline V gene has CDR1 SGHRS and CDR2 YFSETQ. V was cut by 3 bases and J by 0 bases, with 12 bases left in between. The CDR3 coding sequence is TGCGCCAGCAGCTACCCTCGGACAGACCAAGAGACCCAGTACTTC. It specifies CASSYPRTDQETQYF.

CDR3 sequence (DNA): TGTGCCAGCAGTGAAGCGAGGAGTAGCAATCAGCCCCAGCATTTT. Translated: CASSEARSSNQPQHF. The chain is built from TRBV6-1 and TRBJ1-5; D is ambiguous. The CDR3 is made up of 15 amino acids. V was pared by 0 bases and J by 0 bases, with 6 bases between. Germline CDR1 reads MNHNS; CDR2 reads SASEGT.

The genes are TRBV5-1 and TRBJ2-3, with D possibly matching TRBD1 (6 bases). V dropped 4 bases and J dropped 0 bases, with 18 bases sitting between them. The CDR3 length is 17 residues. The germline gives CDR1 SGHRS, CDR2 YFSETQ. This chain's CDR3 is CASSLRGPAFSTDTQYF. The CDR3 region has the DNA TGCGCCAGCAGCCTCAGGGGACCCGCCTTTAGCACAGATACGCAGTATTTT.

The sample holds a few counts of this clone. This chain connects TRBV5-1 to TRBJ2-3; 14 nucleotides agree with TRBD2. Losses at the gene ends were 0 bases for V and 0 bases for J; bases not matched to a gene: 12. Germline CDR1 reads SGHRS; CDR2 reads YFSETQ. CDR3 length: 21 amino acids. CDR3 sequence (DNA): TGCGCCAGCAGCTTGGGGGTCTTCATGGGACTAGCGGGGGCTAGCACAGATACGCAGTATTTT. This encodes CASSLGVFMGLAGASTDTQYF.

This chain connects TRBV5-6 to TRBJ1-6; unclear D gene. The CDR3 covers 15 residues. CDR1 is SGHDT, CDR2 YYEEEE, per germline. The germline V and J ends were trimmed by 1 base and 10 bases, with 15 bases remaining between them. CDR3 in amino acids: CASSLFDARGSPLHF. Here the CDR3 DNA reads TGTGCCAGCAGCTTGTTTGACGCCCGTGGGTCACCCCTCCACTTT.

Relative to its sample, this clone is medium-sized. This chain links TRBV19 with TRBJ2-3; 8 positions agree with TRBD1. The CDR3 consists of 22 residues. The V gene end was trimmed by 3 bases and the J gene end by 2 bases; junction bases not matched to a gene: 25. The germline CDR1 and CDR2 sequences are LNHDA and SQIVND (reference sequence). CDR3 protein: CASSILGQDDASSVLYTDTQYF. CDR3 in DNA: TGTGCCAGTAGTATCTTGGGACAGGACGATGCTAGCAGTGTTCTGTACACAGATACGCAGTATTTT.

The chain combines TRBV6-1 with TRBJ2-5; perhaps TRBD2 as D (7 bases). CDR1 is MNHNS, CDR2 SASEGT, per germline. CDR3 size: 13 residues. V dropped 8 bases and J dropped 3 bases, with 13 bases sitting between them. The CDR3 sequence is CASGEGEKETQYF. Written as DNA, the CDR3 is TGTGCCAGCGGGGAGGGGGAGAAAGAGACCCAGTACTTC.

This clone appeared a few times. Other DNA variants within this sample encode the same CDR3. The V call is TRBV9, the J call TRBJ2-1; 8 bases are shared with TRBD2. This CDR3 has 14 amino acids. The V gene end was trimmed by 2 bases and the J gene end by 4 bases; junction bases not matched to a gene: 2. Germline V gene lookup returns CDR1 SGDLS and CDR2 YYNGEE. This chain's CDR3 is CASSVGLDYNEQFF. CDR3 bases: TGTGCCAGCAGCGTGGGACTAGATTACAATGAGCAGTTCTTC.

The CDR3 DNA reads as TGTGCCAGCAGCTCCCAAGGAGTCTACGAGCAGTACGTC. Protein sequence: CASSSQGVYEQYV. The chain joins TRBV28 to TRBJ2-7, with unresolved D. Trimming left V 6 bases short and J 3 bases short, with 12 bases between. Looked up from germline, CDR1 is MDHEN and CDR2 is SYDVKM. The CDR3 is made up of 13 amino acids.

This chain uses TRBV5-4 with TRBJ2-5; the D call may be TRBD1 or TRBD2 (5 bases each). The CDR3 runs 15 residues. V was clipped by 4 bases and J by 9 bases, with 22 bases between them. Germline lookup yields CDR1 SGHNT and CDR2 YYREEE (reference sequence). The CDR3 loop is CASSLDGARLSAQYF. The CDR3 nucleotides read TGTGCCAGCAGCCTGGACGGGGCCCGACTTTCGGCCCAGTACTTC.

The V gene is TRBV6-5, the J gene TRBJ2-1, with D possibly being TRBD2 (6 bases). The CDR3 spans 14 residues. V lost 4 bases to trimming and J lost 9 bases, with 16 bases between them. The germline CDR1 and CDR2 sequences are MNHEY and SVGAGI. CDR3 coding DNA: TGTGCCAGCAGTTCCCCACCCAGGCGGGGTGAGCAGTTCTTC. Amino acids: CASSSPPRRGEQFF.

This clone has just one count. The genes are TRBV28 and TRBJ2-2; D is unclear. This CDR3 spans 14 amino acids. The germline V gene encodes CDR1 MDHEN and CDR2 SYDVKM. V lost 6 bases, J lost 0 bases, and 8 bases lay in between. CDR3 amino acids: CASRPEPNTGELFF. The CDR3 DNA reads TGTGCCAGCAGACCGGAACCGAACACCGGGGAGCTGTTTTTT.

The genes are TRBV7-2 and TRBJ1-4; D is uncertain. The germline CDR1 and CDR2 sequences are SGHTA and FQGNSA. There are 14 residues in the CDR3. The V gene lost 7 bases and the J gene lost 8 bases, with 17 bases spanning the gap. The CDR3 spells CASTFGLPSEKLFF. The CDR3 region has the DNA TGTGCCAGCACCTTCGGGCTTCCGAGCGAAAAACTGTTTTTT.

The rearrangement uses TRBV28 and TRBJ2-7; either TRBD1 or TRBD2 may fit D (5 bases each). The V gene's germline CDR1 is MDHEN and CDR2 SYDVKM. V lost 5 bases to trimming and J lost 8 bases, with 16 bases between them. The CDR3 spans 13 residues. For the CDR3, the DNA is TGTGCCAGCAGTCCCGGGACCGATGTGAAGCAGTACTTC. Its protein product is CASSPGTDVKQYF.

The chain is built from TRBV9 and TRBJ1-3, with D unclear. V was pared by 0 bases and J by 3 bases, with 10 bases between. The CDR3 covers 15 residues. Germline lookup yields CDR1 SGDLS and CDR2 YYNGEE. The DNA of the CDR3 is TGTGCCAGCAGCGTAGGTACTAACAGTGGAAACACCATATATTTT. Translated: CASSVGTNSGNTIYF.